This entry is about one T cell receptor (beta chain). V was trimmed by 11 bases and J by 6 bases, leaving 16 bases between them. The CDR3 runs 12 residues. The germline V gene encodes CDR1 MNHEY and CDR2 SVGAGI. Sequenced by immunoSEQ multiplex PCR; TCRdb stores in-frame clones only, minus some. This sample yields almost 250,000 clones, of which roughly 91% are seen a single time; 4.1% belongs to the top ten. The data derive from a study of blood T cell repertoires in COVID-19. Study background: Samples came from the United States, Italy and Spain, spanning acute and convalescent COVID-19. In each case, the material was cDNA or gDNA derived from T cells, B-cell-depleted T cells, or PBMCs.

In assigning cohorts, the study relied on participant-reported clinical history. Two negative PCRs, clearance, or symptom resolution characterized the recovered Cohort 3 donors. The receptor was derived from a woman aged 30 to 39 who had recovered from COVID-19. The chain combines TRBV6-5 with TRBJ1-2, with D hard to call. Sequenced sample: PBMCs or T cells enriched from blood (not recorded which). The chain's CDR3 is CACKEAADGYTF. For the CDR3, the DNA is TGTGCCTGCAAGGAGGCAGCGGATGGCTACACCTTC.